One sample yielded the 11 T cell receptor beta chains listed below, sequenced in a study of regulatory T cells in long-lasting Graves disease. Time point noted: newly diagnosed GD, antithyroid drugs for less than 3 months. Extracted RNA from PBMCs served as the source of the TCR library. Building the TCR beta libraries relied on iRepertoire HTBI primers, and CDR3 regions underwent Arm-PCR. TCRdb processed the multiplex PCR reads anew with MiXCR; each CDR3 protein has one entry. The sample yields about 220,000 distinct CDR3 sequences, roughly 19% seen once. The same data also contributed to another study, on T cells in Graves' hyperthyroidism and ophthalmopathy.

This material consisted of peripheral blood mononuclear cells (PBMCs), taken at new diagnosis, from a patient treated with antithyroid drugs. The receptors were sampled from a woman aged 25 to 39 with Graves disease.

In its sample, this clonotype was seen many times. The gene calls are TRBV20-1 and TRBJ2-1; D might be TRBD1 (5 bases). The CDR3 runs to 13 residues. V was shortened by 3 bases and J by 6 bases, with 12 bases between the two germline ends. Germline V gene sequence: CDR1 DFQATT, CDR2 SNEGSKA (reference sequence). CDR3 protein: CSASLTVFNEQFF. In nucleotides, the CDR3 is TGCAGTGCTAGTTTGACAGTCTTCAATGAGCAGTTCTTC.

The rearrangement uses TRBV5-1 and TRBJ1-1; the match to TRBD1 covers 8 bases. CDR1 and CDR2 (germline): SGHRS, YFSETQ. The V segment lost 2 bases and the J segment 8 bases; nucleotides outside the gene matches: 2. This CDR3 region has 12 residues. This CDR3 reads CASSFRDREAFF. CDR3 DNA: TGCGCCAGCAGCTTCCGGGACAGGGAAGCTTTCTTT.

This clonotype came up a few times. The chain combines TRBV15 with TRBJ2-7; 9 nucleotides agree with TRBD2. Germline V gene data show CDR1 as LNHNV and CDR2 as YYDKDF (reference sequence). The CDR3 has 14 amino acids. The V gene end was trimmed by 4 bases and the J gene end by 3 bases; junction bases not matched to a gene: 4. The CDR3 nucleotides read TGTGCCACCAGCAAGGCGGGGGGGGACTACGAGCAGTACTTC. Residues: CATSKAGGDYEQYF.

This clonotype was picked up many times. The V gene is TRBV20-1, the J gene TRBJ1-5, with a weak D call TRBD1 (5 bases). The CDR3 runs 16 residues. Germline-derived CDR1 and CDR2 are DFQATT and SNEGSKA (reference sequence). Trimming took 5 bases from V and 2 from J, leaving 19 bases between them. Written as DNA, the CDR3 is TGCAGTGCTCAACCAGAGGGACCGGGCCGCAATCAGCCCCAGCATTTT. It specifies CSAQPEGPGRNQPQHF.

This chain uses TRBV6-9 with TRBJ1-6; D uncertain. Germline CDR1 reads MNHGY; CDR2 reads SVAAGI. This CDR3 region has 14 residues. Trimming removed 3 bases from V and 7 bases from J, with 10 bases in between. Written as DNA, the CDR3 is TGTGCCAGCAGTTACATCCAATTCAATTCACCCCTCCACTTT. Encoded protein: CASSYIQFNSPLHF.

This clonotype was seen ten or more times. This sequence joins TRBV20-1 and TRBJ1-1; D remains unclear. With 8 bases removed from V and 4 bases from J, the gap between germline ends came to 20 bases. Germline CDR1 is DFQATT and CDR2 is SNEGSKA (reference sequence). The CDR3 sequence is 14 residues long. The CDR3 loop is CSTGPREGRTEAFF. The DNA of the CDR3 is TGCAGTACCGGGCCCCGAGAAGGCCGCACTGAAGCTTTCTTT.

This clonotype was observed at least ten times. The chain has TRBV2 and TRBJ2-3; TRBD2 matches at 7 bases. Germline V gene data show CDR1 as SNHLY and CDR2 as FYNNEI. This CDR3 is built from 12 residues. Germline trimming cut 6 bases from V and 6 bases from J; bases unmatched to any gene: 3. The CDR3 sequence is CASRVLADTQYF. For the CDR3, the DNA is TGTGCCAGCAGAGTACTAGCGGATACGCAGTATTTT.

This clonotype came up many times. The chain combines TRBV3-1 with TRBJ1-3; D might be TRBD1 (5 bases). CDR1 and CDR2 from the germline V gene are LGHDT and YNNKEL (reference sequence). V was trimmed by 0 bases and J by 0 bases, leaving 12 bases between them. This CDR3 spans 17 amino acids. The chain's CDR3 is CASSQDDSQSSGNTIYF. CDR3 nucleotide sequence: TGTGCCAGCAGCCAAGACGACAGCCAGAGCTCTGGAAACACCATATATTTT. Looking up the rest from reference TRBV3-1 and TRBJ1-3 gives the full variable domain: DTAVSQTPKYLVTQMGNDKSIKCEQNLGHDTMYWYKQDSKKFLKIMFSYNNKELIINETVPNRFSPKSPDKAHLNLHINSLELGDSAVYFCASSQDDSQSSGNTIYFGEGSWLTVV.

The chain uses TRBV28 and TRBJ2-7, with D maybe TRBD1 (6 bases). The ends were cut back, 3 bases at V and 2 bases at J, with 14 bases in the middle. This CDR3 is 15 amino acids long. Germline V lookup: CDR1 MDHEN, CDR2 SYDVKM. CDR3 loop: CASSLGTGTTYEQYF. DNA for the CDR3: TGTGCCAGCAGTTTGGGGACCGGGACAACCTACGAGCAGTACTTC.

J is TRBJ2-1 and V is TRBV11-1, with 14 bases aligning to TRBD2. V was pared by 8 bases and J by 10 bases, with 7 bases of the junction left unmatched. Germline V CDR1 and CDR2: SGHAT, FQDESV (reference sequence). The CDR3 runs 14 residues. The CDR3 reads CASGGLAGVGEQFF. CDR3 sequence (DNA): TGTGCCAGCGGGGGACTAGCGGGAGTCGGAGAGCAGTTCTTC. Full variable domain (missing parts from reference TRBV11-1 and TRBJ2-1): EAEVAQSPRYKITEKSQAVAFWCDPISGHATLYWYRQILGQGPELLVQFQDESVVDDSQLPKDRFSAERLKGVDSTLKIQPAELGDSAMYLCASGGLAGVGEQFFGPGTRLTVL.

This clonotype was detected ten times or more. This chain connects TRBV3-1 to TRBJ1-2; the match to TRBD1 covers 7 bases. Germline CDR1 and CDR2: LGHDT and YNNKEL (reference sequence). CDR3 length equals 13 residues. Trimming took 0 bases from V and 7 from J; bases not matched to a gene: 2. The CDR3 coding sequence is TGTGCCAGCAGCCAAGACAGGGGGTTTGGCTACACCTTC. Residues: CASSQDRGFGYTF.